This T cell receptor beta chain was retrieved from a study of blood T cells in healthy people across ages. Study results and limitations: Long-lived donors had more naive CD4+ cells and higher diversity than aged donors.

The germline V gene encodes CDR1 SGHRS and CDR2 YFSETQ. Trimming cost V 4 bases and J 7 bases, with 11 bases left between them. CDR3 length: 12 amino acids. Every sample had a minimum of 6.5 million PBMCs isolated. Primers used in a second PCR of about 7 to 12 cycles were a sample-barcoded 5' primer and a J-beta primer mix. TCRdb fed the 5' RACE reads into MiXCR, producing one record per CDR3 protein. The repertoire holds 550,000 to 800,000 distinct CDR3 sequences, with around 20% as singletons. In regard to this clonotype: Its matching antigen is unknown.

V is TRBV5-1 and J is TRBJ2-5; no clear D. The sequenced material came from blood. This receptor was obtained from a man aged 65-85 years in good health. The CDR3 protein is CASSPDTGTQYF. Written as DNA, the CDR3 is TGCGCCAGCAGCCCGGATACTGGGACCCAGTACTTC.